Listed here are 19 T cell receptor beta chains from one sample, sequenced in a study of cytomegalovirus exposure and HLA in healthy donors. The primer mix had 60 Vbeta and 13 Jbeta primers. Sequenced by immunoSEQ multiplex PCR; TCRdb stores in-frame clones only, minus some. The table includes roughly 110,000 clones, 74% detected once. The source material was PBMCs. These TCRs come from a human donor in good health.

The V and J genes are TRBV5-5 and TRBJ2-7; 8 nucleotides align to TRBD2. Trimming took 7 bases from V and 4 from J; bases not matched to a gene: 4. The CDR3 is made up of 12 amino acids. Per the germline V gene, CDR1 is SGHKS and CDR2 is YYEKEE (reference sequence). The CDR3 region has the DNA TGTGCCAGCGGCTCGGGGGGGTACGAGCAGTACTTC. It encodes CASGSGGYEQYF.

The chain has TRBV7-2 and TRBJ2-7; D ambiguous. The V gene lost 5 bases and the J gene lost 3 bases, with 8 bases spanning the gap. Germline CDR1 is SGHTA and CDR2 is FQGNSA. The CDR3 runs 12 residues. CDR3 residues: CASSPNSYEQYF. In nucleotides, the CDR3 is TGTGCCAGCAGCCCTAACAGCTACGAGCAGTACTTC.

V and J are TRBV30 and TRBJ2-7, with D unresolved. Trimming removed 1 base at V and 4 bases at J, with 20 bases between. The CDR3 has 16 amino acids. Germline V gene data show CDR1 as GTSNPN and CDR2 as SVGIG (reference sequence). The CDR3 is CAWSALRLRPVYEQYF. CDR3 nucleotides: TGTGCCTGGAGTGCCCTTCGACTGAGACCTGTGTACGAGCAGTACTTC.

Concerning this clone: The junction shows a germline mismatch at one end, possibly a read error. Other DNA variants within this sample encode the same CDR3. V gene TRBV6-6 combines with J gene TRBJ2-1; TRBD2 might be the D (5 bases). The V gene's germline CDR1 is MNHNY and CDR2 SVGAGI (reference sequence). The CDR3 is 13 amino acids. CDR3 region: CAGRDRGHDEQFF. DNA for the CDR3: TGCGCCGGCCGTGATCGGGGTCACGATGAGCAGTTCTTC.

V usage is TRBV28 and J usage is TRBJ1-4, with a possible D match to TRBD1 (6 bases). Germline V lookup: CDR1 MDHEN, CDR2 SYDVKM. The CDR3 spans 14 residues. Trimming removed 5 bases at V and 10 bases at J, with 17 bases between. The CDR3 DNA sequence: TGTGCCAGCAGTGTGGGACACTCCCGGGGAAAACTGTTTTTT. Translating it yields CASSVGHSRGKLFF.

The CDR3 is CASSQVQGPQETQYF. The CDR3 nucleotides read TGTGCCAGCAGCCAAGTACAGGGGCCCCAAGAGACCCAGTACTTC. The V and J genes are TRBV14 and TRBJ2-5; 7 positions agree with TRBD1. The CDR3 extends over 15 amino acids. Germline-derived CDR1 and CDR2 are SGHDN and FVKESK. After removal of 1 base from V and 1 base from J, the junction contained 3 bases not matched to a gene.

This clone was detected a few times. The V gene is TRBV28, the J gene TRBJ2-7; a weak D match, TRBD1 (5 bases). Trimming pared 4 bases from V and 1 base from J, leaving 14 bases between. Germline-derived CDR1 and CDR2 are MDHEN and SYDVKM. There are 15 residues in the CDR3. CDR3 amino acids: CASSSLTRGSYEQYF. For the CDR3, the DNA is TGTGCCAGCAGTTCCCTGACAAGGGGTTCCTACGAGCAGTACTTC. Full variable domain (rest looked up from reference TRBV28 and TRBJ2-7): DVKVTQSSRYLVKRTGEKVFLECVQDMDHENMFWYRQDPGLGLRLIYFSYDVKMKEKGDIPEGYSVSREKKERFSLILESASTNQTSMYLCASSSLTRGSYEQYFGPGTRLTVT.

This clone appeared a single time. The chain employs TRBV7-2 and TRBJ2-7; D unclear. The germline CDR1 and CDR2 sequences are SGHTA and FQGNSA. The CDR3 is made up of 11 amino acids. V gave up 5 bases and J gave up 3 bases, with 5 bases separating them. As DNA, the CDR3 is TGTGCCAGCAGCACCTACTACGAGCAGTACTTC. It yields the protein CASSTYYEQYF.

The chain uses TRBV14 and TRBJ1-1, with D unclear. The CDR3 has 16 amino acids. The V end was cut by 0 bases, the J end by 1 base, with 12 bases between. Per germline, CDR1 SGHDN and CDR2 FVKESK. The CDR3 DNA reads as TGTGCCAGCAGCCAAGAAAAGTACAGCCAGAACACTGAAGCTTTCTTT. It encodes CASSQEKYSQNTEAFF.

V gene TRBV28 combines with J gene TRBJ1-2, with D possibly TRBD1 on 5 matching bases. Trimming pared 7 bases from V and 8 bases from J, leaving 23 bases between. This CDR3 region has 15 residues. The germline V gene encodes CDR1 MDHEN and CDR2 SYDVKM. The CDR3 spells CASTIGGSRLGGYTF. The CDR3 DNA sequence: TGTGCCAGCACCATCGGGGGGTCCAGGTTGGGAGGCTACACCTTC.

The CDR3 loop reads CASSPSEGHTYEQYF. The CDR3 nucleotides are TGCGCCAGCAGCCCCAGCGAGGGCCATACCTACGAGCAGTACTTC. The chain uses TRBV4-1 and TRBJ2-7, with D possibly TRBD2 on 5 matching bases. CDR1 MGHRA and CDR2 YSYEKL come from the germline V gene. V was clipped by 4 bases and J by 2 bases, with 15 bases between them. The CDR3 runs 15 residues.

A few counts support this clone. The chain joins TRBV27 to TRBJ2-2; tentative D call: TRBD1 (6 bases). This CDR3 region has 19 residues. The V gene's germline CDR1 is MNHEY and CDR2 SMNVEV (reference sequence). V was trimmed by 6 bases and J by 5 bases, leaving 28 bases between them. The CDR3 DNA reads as TGTGCCAGCAGCCCCCGGGCCCCATTAGAGGGGGATGGGACCGGGGAGCTGTTTTTT. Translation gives CASSPRAPLEGDGTGELFF.

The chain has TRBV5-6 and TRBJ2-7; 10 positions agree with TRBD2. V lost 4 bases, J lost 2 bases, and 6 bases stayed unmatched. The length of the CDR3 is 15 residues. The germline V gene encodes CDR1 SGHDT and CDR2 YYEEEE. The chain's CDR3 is CASSTPAGGTYEQYF. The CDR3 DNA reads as TGTGCCAGCAGCACCCCAGCGGGAGGGACCTACGAGCAGTACTTC.

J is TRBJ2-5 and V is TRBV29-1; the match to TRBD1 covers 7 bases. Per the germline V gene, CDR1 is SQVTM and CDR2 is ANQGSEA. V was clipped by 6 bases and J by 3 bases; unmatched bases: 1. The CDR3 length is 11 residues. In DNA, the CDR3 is TGCAGCGTGGGGACAGAAGAGACCCAGTACTTC. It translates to CSVGTEETQYF.

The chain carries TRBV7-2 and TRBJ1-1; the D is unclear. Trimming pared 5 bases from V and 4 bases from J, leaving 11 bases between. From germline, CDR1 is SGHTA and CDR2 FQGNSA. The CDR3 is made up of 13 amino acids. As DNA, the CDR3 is TGTGCCAGCAGCCAGCAGGTTCTCACTGAAGCTTTCTTT. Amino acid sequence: CASSQQVLTEAFF.

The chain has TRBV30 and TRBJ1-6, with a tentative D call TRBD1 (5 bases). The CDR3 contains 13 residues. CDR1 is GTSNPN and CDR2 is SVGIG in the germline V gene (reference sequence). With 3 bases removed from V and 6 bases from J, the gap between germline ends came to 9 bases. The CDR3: CAWRGGSNSPLHF. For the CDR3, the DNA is TGTGCCTGGAGGGGGGGGAGTAATTCACCCCTCCACTTT.

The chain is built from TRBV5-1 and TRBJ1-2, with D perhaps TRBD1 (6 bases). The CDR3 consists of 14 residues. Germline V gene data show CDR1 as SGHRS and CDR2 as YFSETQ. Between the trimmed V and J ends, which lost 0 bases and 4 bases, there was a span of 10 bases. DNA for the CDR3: TGCGCCAGCAGCTTGGGGACAGAGAGCTATGGCTACACCTTC. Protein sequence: CASSLGTESYGYTF.

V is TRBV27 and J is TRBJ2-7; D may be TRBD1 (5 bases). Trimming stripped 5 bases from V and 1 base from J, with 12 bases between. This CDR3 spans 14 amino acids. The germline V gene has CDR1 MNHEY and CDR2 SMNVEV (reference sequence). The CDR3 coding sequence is TGTGCCAGCAGTCCTTCCCCAGGGTCCTACGAGCAGTACTTC. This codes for CASSPSPGSYEQYF.

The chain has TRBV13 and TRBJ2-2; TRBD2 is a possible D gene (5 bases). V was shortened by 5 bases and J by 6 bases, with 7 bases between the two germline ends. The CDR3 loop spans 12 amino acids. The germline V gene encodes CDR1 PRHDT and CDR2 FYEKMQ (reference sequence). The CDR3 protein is CASSHSAGELFF. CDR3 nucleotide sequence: TGTGCCAGCAGCCATAGCGCCGGGGAGCTGTTTTTT. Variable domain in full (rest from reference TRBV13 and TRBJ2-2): AAGVIQSPRHLIKEKRETATLKCYPIPRHDTVYWYQQGPGQDPQFLISFYEKMQSDKGSIPDRFSAQQFSDYHSELNMSSLELGDSALYFCASSHSAGELFFGEGSRLTVL.